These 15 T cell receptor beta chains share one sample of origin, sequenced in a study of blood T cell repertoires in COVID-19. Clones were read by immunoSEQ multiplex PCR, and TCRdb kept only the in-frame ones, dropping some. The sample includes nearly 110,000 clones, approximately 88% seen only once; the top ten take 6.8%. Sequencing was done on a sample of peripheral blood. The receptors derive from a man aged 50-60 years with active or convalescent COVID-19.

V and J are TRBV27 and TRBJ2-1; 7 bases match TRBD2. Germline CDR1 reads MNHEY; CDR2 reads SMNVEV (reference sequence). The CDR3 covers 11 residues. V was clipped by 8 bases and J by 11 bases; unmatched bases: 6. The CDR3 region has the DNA TGTGCCAGCGGAAGACTAGCCAAGCAGTTCTTC. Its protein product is CASGRLAKQFF.

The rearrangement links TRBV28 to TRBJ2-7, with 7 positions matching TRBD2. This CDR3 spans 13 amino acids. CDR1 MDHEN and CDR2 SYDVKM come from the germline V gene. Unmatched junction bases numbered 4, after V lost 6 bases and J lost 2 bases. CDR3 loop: CASRRGNPYEQYF. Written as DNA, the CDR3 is TGTGCCAGCAGGCGGGGGAATCCCTACGAGCAGTACTTC.

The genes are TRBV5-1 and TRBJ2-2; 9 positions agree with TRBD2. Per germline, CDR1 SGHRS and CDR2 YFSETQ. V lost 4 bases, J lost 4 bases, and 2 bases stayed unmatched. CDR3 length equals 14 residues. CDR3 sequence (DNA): TGCGCCAGCAGCACTAGCGGGTCCACCGGGGAGCTGTTTTTT. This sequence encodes CASSTSGSTGELFF.

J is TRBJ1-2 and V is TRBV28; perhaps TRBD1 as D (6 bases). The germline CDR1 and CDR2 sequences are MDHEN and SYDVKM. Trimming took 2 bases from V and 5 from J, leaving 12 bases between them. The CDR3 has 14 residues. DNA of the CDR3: TGTGCCAGCAGTTTAGATAGGCAGGGGTATGGCTACACCTTC. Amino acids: CASSLDRQGYGYTF.

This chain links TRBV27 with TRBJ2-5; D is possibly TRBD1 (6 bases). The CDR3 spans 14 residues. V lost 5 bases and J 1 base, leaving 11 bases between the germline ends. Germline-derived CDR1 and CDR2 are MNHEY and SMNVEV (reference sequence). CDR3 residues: CASSTLDSQETQYF. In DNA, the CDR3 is TGTGCCAGCAGTACCCTGGACAGCCAAGAGACCCAGTACTTC.

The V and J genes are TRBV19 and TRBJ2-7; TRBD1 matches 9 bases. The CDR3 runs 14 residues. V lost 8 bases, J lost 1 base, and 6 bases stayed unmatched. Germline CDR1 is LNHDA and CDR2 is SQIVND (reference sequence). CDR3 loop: CASRYGQGSYEQYF. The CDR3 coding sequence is TGTGCCAGTCGCTATGGACAGGGGTCCTACGAGCAGTACTTC. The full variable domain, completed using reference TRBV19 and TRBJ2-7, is DGGITQSPKYLFRKEGQNVTLSCEQNLNHDAMYWYRQDPGQGLRLIYYSQIVNDFQKGDIAEGYSVSREKKESFPLTVTSAQKNPTAFYLCASRYGQGSYEQYFGPGTRLTVT.

This CDR3 reads CASSISGRGLEATEAFF. The DNA for the CDR3 is TGTGCCAGTAGTATAAGTGGCAGGGGGCTCGAGGCCACTGAAGCTTTCTTT. The chain carries TRBV19 and TRBJ1-1; 8 bases match TRBD1. CDR3 length: 17 residues. V lost 2 bases and J lost 4; bases outside the gene matches: 12. Germline CDR1 and CDR2: LNHDA and SQIVND (reference sequence).

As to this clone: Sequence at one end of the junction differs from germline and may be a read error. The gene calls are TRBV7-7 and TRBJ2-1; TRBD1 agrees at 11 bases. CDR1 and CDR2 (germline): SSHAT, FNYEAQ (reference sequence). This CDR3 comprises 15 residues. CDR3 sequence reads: CASSSGQGAYNEQFF. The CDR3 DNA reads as TGTGCTAGCAGCTCCGGACAGGGGGCTTACAATGAGCAGTTCTTC. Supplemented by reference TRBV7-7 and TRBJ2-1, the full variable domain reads GAGVSQSPRYKVTKRGQDVTLRCDPISSHATLYWYQQALGQGPEFLTYFNYEAQPDKSGLPSDRFSAERPEGSISTLTIQRTEQRDSAMYRCASSSGQGAYNEQFFGPGTRLTVL.

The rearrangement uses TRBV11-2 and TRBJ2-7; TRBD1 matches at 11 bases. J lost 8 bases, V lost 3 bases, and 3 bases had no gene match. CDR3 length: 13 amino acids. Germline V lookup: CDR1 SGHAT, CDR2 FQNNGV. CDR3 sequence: CASSFRTGGQQYF. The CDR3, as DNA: TGTGCCAGCAGCTTTAGGACAGGGGGCCAGCAGTACTTC.

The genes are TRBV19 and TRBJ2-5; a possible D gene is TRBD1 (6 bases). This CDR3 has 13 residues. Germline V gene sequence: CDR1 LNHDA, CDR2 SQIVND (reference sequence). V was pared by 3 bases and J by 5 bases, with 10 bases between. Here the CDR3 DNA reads TGTGCCAGTAGTATGCAGGGGTCTGAGACCCAGTACTTC. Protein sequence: CASSMQGSETQYF. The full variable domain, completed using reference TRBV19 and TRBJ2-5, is DGGITQSPKYLFRKEGQNVTLSCEQNLNHDAMYWYRQDPGQGLRLIYYSQIVNDFQKGDIAEGYSVSREKKESFPLTVTSAQKNPTAFYLCASSMQGSETQYFGPGTRLLVL.

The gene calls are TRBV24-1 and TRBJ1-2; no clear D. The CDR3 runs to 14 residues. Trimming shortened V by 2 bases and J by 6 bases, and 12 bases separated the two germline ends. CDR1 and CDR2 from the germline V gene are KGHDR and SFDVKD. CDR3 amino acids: CATSDSDTRHGYTF. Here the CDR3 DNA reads TGTGCCACCAGTGATTCCGACACTAGGCATGGCTACACCTTC.

The CDR3 DNA sequence: TGTGCCATCAGTGTAGCTAGCACAGATACGCAGTATTTT. Amino acid sequence: CAISVASTDTQYF. The V and J genes are TRBV10-3 and TRBJ2-3; D ambiguous. V lost 4 bases and J 0 bases, leaving 5 bases between the germline ends. CDR1 is ENHRY, CDR2 SYGVKD, per germline. This CDR3 has 13 residues.

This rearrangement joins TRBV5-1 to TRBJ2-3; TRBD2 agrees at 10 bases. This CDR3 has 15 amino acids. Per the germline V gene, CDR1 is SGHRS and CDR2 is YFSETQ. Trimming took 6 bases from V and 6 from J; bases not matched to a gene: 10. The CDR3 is CASKPSGTSVDTQYF. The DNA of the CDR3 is TGCGCCAGCAAACCTTCCGGGACTAGCGTGGATACGCAGTATTTT.

CDR3 nucleotide sequence: TGTGCCATCAGTGAGTCATGGGGGCTATCCGGGGAGACCCAGTACTTC. The encoded protein is CAISESWGLSGETQYF. This rearrangement joins TRBV10-3 to TRBJ2-5; possible D gene TRBD1, 6 bases. Trimming shortened V by 0 bases and J by 5 bases, and 16 bases separated the two germline ends. The CDR3 runs 16 residues. The germline CDR1 and CDR2 sequences are ENHRY and SYGVKD.

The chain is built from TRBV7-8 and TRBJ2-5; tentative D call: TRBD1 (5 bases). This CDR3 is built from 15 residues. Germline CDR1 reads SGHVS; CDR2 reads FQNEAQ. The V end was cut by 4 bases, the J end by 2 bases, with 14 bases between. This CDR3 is CASSSPQAAQETQYF. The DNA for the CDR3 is TGTGCCAGCAGCTCACCACAGGCTGCTCAAGAGACCCAGTACTTC.